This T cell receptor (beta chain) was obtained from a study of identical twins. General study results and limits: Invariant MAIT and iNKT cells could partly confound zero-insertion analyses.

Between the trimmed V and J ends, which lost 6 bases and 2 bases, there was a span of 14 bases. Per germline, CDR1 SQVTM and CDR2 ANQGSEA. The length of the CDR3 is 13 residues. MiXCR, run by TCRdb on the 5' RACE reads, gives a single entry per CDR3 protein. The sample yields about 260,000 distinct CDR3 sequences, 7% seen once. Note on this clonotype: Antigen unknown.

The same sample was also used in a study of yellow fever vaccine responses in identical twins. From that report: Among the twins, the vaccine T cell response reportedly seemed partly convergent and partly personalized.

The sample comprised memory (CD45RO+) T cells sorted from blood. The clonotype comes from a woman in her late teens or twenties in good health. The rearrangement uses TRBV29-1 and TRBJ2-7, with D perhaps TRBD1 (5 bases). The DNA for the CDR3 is TGCAGCGTCCATCTCGACAGTACCTACGAGCAGTACTTC. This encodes CSVHLDSTYEQYF.